This T cell receptor beta chain derives from a study of T cell responses to AZD1222 COVID-19 vaccine. Overall study results and limits: The study found Spike-specific TCR breadth and depth rose after two AZD1222 doses. Across spike, vaccine-associated CD4 TCRs were found, dominant at 160-218 and 743-854.

Sequencing was performed with immunoSEQ multiplex PCR; in TCRdb, only in-frame clones are kept and a portion is missing. The data show about 180,000 clones, approximately 91% seen once. Comment on this clone: Its antigen is unknown.

The germline CDR1 and CDR2 sequences are MNHNY and SVGAGI (reference sequence). With 8 bases removed from V and 9 bases from J, the gap between germline ends came to 8 bases. This CDR3 has 11 residues. The chain employs TRBV6-6 and TRBJ1-6, with D uncertain. This receptor was obtained from an adult who received the AZD1222 COVID-19 vaccine. Sequenced here: peripheral blood, sampled 28 days after the second AZD1222 dose. CDR3 region: CASRVSSPLHF. The DNA for the CDR3 is TGTGCCAGCCGGGTGAGTTCACCCCTCCACTTT.